The present TCR beta chain was sequenced within a study of T-cell reconstitution after alpha-beta-depleted transplantation in children. The library targeted TCRbeta and was prepared with unique molecular identifiers. TCRdb analysed the PCR reads with MiXCR anew, one entry per CDR3 protein. The sample carries approximately 300,000 distinct CDR3 sequences, just over 7.5% recorded once. General study points: T-cell counts and diversity at one year post-transplant came mainly from newly produced T cells. Surviving recipient T cells and thymic progenitors accounted for the high day-60 TCRbeta diversity observed in some patients. Where alpha-beta T cells came from about two months after transplant was reportedly several hundred expanded graft clones.

In its sample, this clonotype was seen a few times. As yet, its antigen is unknown. The source was peripheral blood, collected 360 days after TCRalphabeta/CD19-depleted stem cell transplant. This sequence originates from a female patient aged 2-15 years who had a stem cell transplant for Fanconi anemia, so the T cells may come from the graft donor.

The CDR3 is CSARRWRGGFGELFF. CDR3 coding DNA: TGCAGTGCTAGGAGGTGGCGGGGGGGCTTCGGGGAGCTGTTTTTT. J is TRBJ2-2 and V is TRBV20-1, with 9 positions matching TRBD2. CDR3 length: 15 residues. Germline CDR1 DFQATT, CDR2 SNEGSKA (reference sequence). After removal of 3 bases from V and 7 bases from J, the junction contained 9 bases not matched to a gene.